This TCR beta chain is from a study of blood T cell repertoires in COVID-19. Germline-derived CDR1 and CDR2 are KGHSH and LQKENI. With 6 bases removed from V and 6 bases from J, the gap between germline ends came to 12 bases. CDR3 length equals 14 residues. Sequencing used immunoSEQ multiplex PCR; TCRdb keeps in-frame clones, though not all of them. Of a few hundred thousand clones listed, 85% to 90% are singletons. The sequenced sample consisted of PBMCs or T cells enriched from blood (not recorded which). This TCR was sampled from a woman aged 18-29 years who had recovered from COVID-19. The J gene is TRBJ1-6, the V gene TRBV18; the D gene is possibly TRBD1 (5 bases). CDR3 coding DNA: TGTGCCAGCTCCCCCAGACAGCGTAATTCACCCCTCCACTTT. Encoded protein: CASSPRQRNSPLHF.